This T cell receptor beta chain was obtained from a study of blood T cell repertoires in COVID-19. Study-wide context: PBMCs, B-cell-depleted T cells, or T cells were the source of the cDNA or gDNA that made up the material.

Germline V gene sequence: CDR1 MNHEY, CDR2 SVGEGT. The CDR3 spans 15 residues. The ends lost 5 bases at V and 0 bases at J; junction bases unmatched: 2. Original handling: Estimation of nucleated cell counts was performed using reference gene primer amplification. Assay: immunoSEQ multiplex PCR; the TCRdb copy retains only in-frame clones and omits some. The DNA gave D and trimming, while V, J and clone size come from that table. Of 200,000 or so clones listed, almost 80% are singletons. The chain carries TRBV6-2 or TRBV6-3 and TRBJ2-3; 10 bases agree with TRBD2. Sequences were obtained from peripheral blood. The clonotype comes from a man aged 55 to 70 with active or convalescent COVID-19. Written as DNA, the CDR3 is TGTGCCAGCAGTGCTAGCGGGGGAAGCACAGATACGCAGTATTTT. Translated, it gives CASSASGGSTDTQYF.